The entry below gives a single TCR beta chain sequence along with its context. This clone has a handful of counts. The specificity of this receptor is unknown. No base quality information exists; no much larger clone differs at one position. The sample comes from a study of long-term antiretroviral therapy in people with HIV (dated by TCRdb to between 2021 and 2024). At the level of the whole study: Collection of the earliest samples took place about a decade ahead of the 2015 WHO recommendation for immediate ART, at a time when ART was typically delayed until CD4 counts fell. A retrospective serial study tested whether changes in peripheral blood TRB repertoire composition and diversity were associated with ART initiation and durable HIV suppression. From a few dozen adults with confirmed HIV infection, the cohort provided under 250 cryopreserved PBMC samples, gathered serially across a mean of approximately six years (range 1-12). About 40% of the 30 participants with HIV were female. No cross-contamination during QIAcube processing was seen in test extractions of a monoclonal T-cell line run alongside around 34 polyclonal samples.

The full study reports these points: A significant increase in TRB diversity was found to be associated with ART initiation, although TRB diversity was observed to remain significantly below that of transplant donor controls even after long-term ART. At every time point, the repertoire was dominated by expanded TRB clones first identified before ART initiation, although this dominance fluctuated and, in many PLHIV, declined after ART. Inferences about post-ART repertoire changes are limited because no data were available on ART adherence, viral resistance or therapy changes. Because cell numbers in pre-ART samples were limited, unsorted PBMC were profiled instead of sorted CD4+ and CD8+ T cells. Because PBMC availability was limited, only the TCR beta chain was sequenced, with no alpha chain pairing. Compared with controls, HIV repertoires had narrower CDR3 length ranges, and the network structure pointed to an antigen-experienced repertoire that shifted only slightly toward naive after ART. The samples span the years 2004 to 2017, and the ART regimens used may be less effective than current regimens.

Participants were included only if at least one PBMC sample before ART initiation and at least two post-ART samples were available. Every participant with HIV received treatment in the United States of America. Before DNA extraction, cryopreserved samples of 1-10 million PBMC were thawed and then washed. At the time of the earliest PBMC sample, participants with HIV were aged between about 20 and 54 years. PBMC samples were contributed by each participant from 1-4 timepoints before ART initiation and 2-8 timepoints after ART initiation, with a median of 7 samples. Serial HIV viral load, CD4+ T-cell count, ART history and demographic data were obtained for every participant. Using a Qiagen kit on a QIAcube, genomic DNA was extracted from unsorted PBMC, with samples processed in batches of 12. The immunoSEQ hsTCRB v3.0 assay was used at survey level resolution to sequence the TRB variable region. The target sequencing depth for TRB was about 40,000-50,000 T-cell genomes per sample. TRB libraries were pooled and sequenced on an Illumina MiSeq using a v3 150-cycle kit. The authors' analysis ran thus. Repertoire analysis was run in R within a reproducible Nextflow workflow that covered QC, data transformation and analysis. Custom analyses were implemented in LymphoSeq2, an R package for AIRR-Seq data exploration. After excluding a handful of samples that yielded fewer than 5000 total TRB sequences, some 180 HIV repertoires remained for analysis. Among the approximately 190 HIV repertoires that were kept, approximately 61 were collected before ART initiation and more than 120 were collected after ART initiation. Each repertoire was downsampled to 5000 TRB nucleotide sequences, and summary statistics were averaged across 100 downsampling iterations. Only TRB sequences with CDR3 regions of at least seven amino acids were retained for analysis. A Shannon entropy-derived clonality score and the Gini coefficient were used to measure diversity. In the repertoire networks, any two of the top 5000 CDR3 amino acid sequences were connected whenever the two sequences differed by an edit distance of one. GLIPH2 predicted antigen specificity groups and MHC restriction for TRB CDR3 amino acid sequences. CDR3 amino acid sequences were matched against VDJdb and McPAS-TCR to flag known CMV, EBV, HIV or tissue antigen associations. Pre-ART, post-ART and control groups were compared with Wilcoxon signed-rank tests and Holm-Bonferroni correction. Imported from immuneACCESS, the table was reduced by TCRdb to in-frame sequences with V and J called. These copies leave out some clones; in studies compared against another copy, an unresolved V gene accounts for under half, and the cause of the remainder is not known. Clone size and the V and J calls come from that table; the DNA yielded D and trimming. This sample gives around 15,000 clones in total; approximately 94% of them show up just once. Approximately 4.6% of the sample lies in the top ten.

CDR1 and CDR2 were assigned from the germline V gene as MNHNS and SASEGT. V lost 7 bases and J lost 3 bases; the stretch between them is 18 bases long. The CDR3 starts with the cysteine, ends with the phenylalanine, and has 15 residues. Here the CDR3 DNA is all that survives: 45 bases in frame from base 1. The receptor comes from a woman between 50 and 59 years old with HIV. The sequencing here drew on unsorted PBMCs, taken just under 6.5 years after starting antiretroviral therapy. The chain uses TRBV6-1 and TRBJ1-2; matching of 6 bases hints at TRBD1 as the D gene. The CDR3 here reads CASIRMAGEYYGYTF. The DNA is as follows: TGTGCCAGCATCAGGATGGCAGGGGAGTACTATGGCTACACCTTC.